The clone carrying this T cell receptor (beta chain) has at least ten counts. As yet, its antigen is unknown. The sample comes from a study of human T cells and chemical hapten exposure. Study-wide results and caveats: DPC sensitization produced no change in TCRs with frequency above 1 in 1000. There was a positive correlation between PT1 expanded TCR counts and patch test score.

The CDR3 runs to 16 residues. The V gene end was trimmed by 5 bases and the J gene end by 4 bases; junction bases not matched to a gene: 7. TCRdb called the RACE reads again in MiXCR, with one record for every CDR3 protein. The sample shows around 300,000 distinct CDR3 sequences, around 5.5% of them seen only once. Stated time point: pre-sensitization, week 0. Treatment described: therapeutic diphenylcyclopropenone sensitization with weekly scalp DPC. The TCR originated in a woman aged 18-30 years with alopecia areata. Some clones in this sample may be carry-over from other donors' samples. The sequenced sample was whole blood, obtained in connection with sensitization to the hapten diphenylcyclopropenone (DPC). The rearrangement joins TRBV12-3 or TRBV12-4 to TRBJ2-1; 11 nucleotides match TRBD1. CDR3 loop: CASSPTDRGLYNEQFF. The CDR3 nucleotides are TGTGCCAGCAGTCCTACGGACAGGGGGCTATACAATGAGCAGTTCTTC.